The T cell receptor (beta chain) described here comes from a study of T cell responses to AZD1222 COVID-19 vaccine. General study findings and limits: The sample set comprised mostly white British donors with more females, and clonal diversity was possibly underestimated. Of spike-specific TCRs, nearly half reportedly target regions left unmutated in variants. The study found Spike-specific TCR breadth and depth rose after two AZD1222 doses.

Remarks on this clone: Its specificity is unknown.

The method was immunoSEQ multiplex PCR; TCRdb's version includes in-frame clones alone and lacks a portion of them. The sample includes about 100,000 clones, about 85% of them seen just once. The CDR3 covers 16 residues. Germline-derived CDR1 and CDR2 are SNHLY and FYNNEI. The junction had 10 bases not matched to a gene; V was cut back by 6 bases and J by 0 bases. The receptor was derived from an adult who received the AZD1222 COVID-19 vaccine. The chain is built from TRBV2 and TRBJ2-7, with 8 positions matching TRBD2. This specimen was peripheral blood, taken 28 days after the second AZD1222 dose. The CDR3 DNA reads TGTGCCAGCAGCTTCCTGCGGCGGGAGGACTCCTACGAGCAGTACTTC. Residues: CASSFLRREDSYEQYF. Looking up the rest from reference TRBV2 and TRBJ2-7 gives the full variable domain: EPEVTQTPSHQVTQMGQEVILRCVPISNHLYFYWYRQILGQKVEFLVSFYNNEISEKSEIFDDQFSVERPDGSNFTLKIRSTKLEDSAMYFCASSFLRREDSYEQYFGPGTRLTVT.